Shown below are 6 T cell receptor beta chains from a single sample sequenced in a study of response to subunit inactivated influenza vaccine. TCRdb redid the calling of the RT-PCR reads with MiXCR, one entry per CDR3 protein. Of around 190,000 distinct CDR3 sequences detected, 9.2% appear once; the ten largest clones hold 11%. Sequenced here: non-naive T cells sorted from PBMCs, sampled on the day of vaccination. These TCRs come from a man aged 50 or older who received an inactivated influenza vaccine.

This chain connects TRBV5-1 to TRBJ2-5; D gene uncertain. The CDR3 consists of 13 residues. In germline, CDR1 is SGHRS, CDR2 YFSETQ. The V gene lost 7 bases and the J gene lost 5 bases, with 15 bases spanning the gap. The CDR3 bases are TGCGCCAGCTCGGGCCTCCCCGGGGAGACCCAGTACTTC. It codes for CASSGLPGETQYF.

This clonotype was detected many times. V gene TRBV12-3 or TRBV12-4 combines with J gene TRBJ1-2; D is perhaps TRBD1 (5 bases). This CDR3 region has 15 residues. Trimming took 6 bases from V and 7 from J, leaving 21 bases between them. The CDR3 sequence is CASSPDGGVRGGYTF. CDR3 DNA: TGTGCCAGCAGCCCTGACGGTGGCGTAAGGGGTGGCTACACCTTC.

This clonotype was seen once. The chain is built from TRBV7-2 and TRBJ2-7; tentative D call: TRBD2 (5 bases). Trimming pared 4 bases from V and 3 bases from J, leaving 19 bases between. CDR1 is SGHTA and CDR2 is FQGNSA in the germline V gene. The CDR3 spans 16 residues. The CDR3, as DNA: TGTGCCAGCAGCTCCACATTTTCCGCGGGTTGCTACGAGCAGTACTTC. Amino acid sequence: CASSSTFSAGCYEQYF. Complete variable domain (other parts from reference TRBV7-2 and TRBJ2-7): GAGVSQSPSNKVTEKGKDVELRCDPISGHTALYWYRQSLGQGLEFLIYFQGNSAPDKSGLPSDRFSAERTGGSVSTLTIQRTQQEDSAVYLCASSSTFSAGCYEQYFGPGTRLTVT.

The genes are TRBV20-1 and TRBJ2-7; 9 bases fit TRBD1. The CDR3 covers 15 residues. Germline trimming cut 6 bases from V and 4 bases from J; bases unmatched to any gene: 13. Germline V CDR1 and CDR2: DFQATT, SNEGSKA (reference sequence). The DNA of the CDR3 is TGCAGTGCGATACCTATCGGACAGGGGACATACGAGCAGTACTTC. Amino acids: CSAIPIGQGTYEQYF.

This clonotype was recorded a few times. This chain connects TRBV15 to TRBJ1-6, with D possibly being TRBD1 (6 bases). The germline V and J ends were trimmed by 1 base and 7 bases, with 11 bases remaining between them. Germline V gene data show CDR1 as LNHNV and CDR2 as YYDKDF (reference sequence). The CDR3 is made up of 15 amino acids. The CDR3 DNA reads as TGTGCCACCAGCAGAGGCCCAGGGGTGAATTCACCCCTCCACTTT. Amino acid sequence: CATSRGPGVNSPLHF.

This chain connects TRBV27 to TRBJ2-7; D uncertain. Germline CDR1 reads MNHEY; CDR2 reads SMNVEV (reference sequence). The V end was cut by 5 bases, the J end by 2 bases, with 10 bases between. This CDR3 is 13 amino acids long. The CDR3 loop reads CASSPRAAYEQYF. CDR3 bases: TGTGCCAGCAGTCCCCGGGCAGCCTACGAGCAGTACTTC.